The T cell receptor (beta chain) under discussion was sequenced for a study of blood T cell repertoires in COVID-19. Study-wide background: The cDNA or gDNA used as material had been derived from T cells, B-cell-depleted T cells, or PBMCs.

The V gene's germline CDR1 is SQVTM and CDR2 ANQGSEA. V dropped 7 bases and J dropped 8; count of bases not matched to a gene: 16. There are 15 residues in the CDR3. The age range of participants was about 18 to 95 years, with residence in around 22 US areas. Cohort 3 donors were reported recovered after two negative PCRs, clearance, or symptom resolution. Produced via immunoSEQ multiplex PCR; TCRdb's table is partial and in-frame only. The sample has more than 200,000 clones, more than 85% seen once. The chain is built from TRBV29-1 and TRBJ2-1; 8 positions agree with TRBD2. The sequencing input was PBMCs or T cells enriched from blood (not recorded which). The TCR was taken from a woman in her forties or fifties who had recovered from COVID-19. The CDR3 spells CSAGGPGLEVDEQFF. The CDR3 DNA reads TGCAGCGCCGGGGGACCGGGACTAGAAGTAGATGAGCAGTTCTTC.